The TCR beta chain described here comes from a study of T-cell reconstitution after alpha-beta-depleted transplantation in children. Points on this clonotype: The antigen remains undetermined.

The study, taken as a whole, reports: Reported findings indicate that, about two months after transplant, alpha-beta T cells came from several hundred expanded clones, which were derived from non-depleted graft cells. By one year post-transplant, T-cell counts and diversity largely arose from T cells that were newly produced. For some patients, TCRbeta diversity was high at day 60 because of recipient T cells and thymic progenitors that survived.

The CDR3 is made up of 13 amino acids. V lost 3 bases to trimming and J lost 7 bases, with 15 bases between them. Germline values: CDR1 SQVTM, CDR2 ANQGSEA. TCRbeta library preparation incorporated unique molecular identifiers. One entry per CDR3 protein, called by TCRdb with MiXCR from the PCR reads. The table lists about 440,000 distinct CDR3 sequences, over 40% of them singletons. Sequenced material: PBMCs, taken before TCRalphabeta/CD19-depleted stem cell transplant. The chain recombines TRBV29-1 with TRBJ2-5; perhaps D is TRBD1 or TRBD2 (6 bases each). This TCR was recovered from a girl aged 2 to 10 with aplastic anemia, due to receive a stem cell transplant. Here the CDR3 DNA reads TGCAGCGTTGAGGCGAGGGGGGCCATGACCCAGTACTTC. As protein: CSVEARGAMTQYF.